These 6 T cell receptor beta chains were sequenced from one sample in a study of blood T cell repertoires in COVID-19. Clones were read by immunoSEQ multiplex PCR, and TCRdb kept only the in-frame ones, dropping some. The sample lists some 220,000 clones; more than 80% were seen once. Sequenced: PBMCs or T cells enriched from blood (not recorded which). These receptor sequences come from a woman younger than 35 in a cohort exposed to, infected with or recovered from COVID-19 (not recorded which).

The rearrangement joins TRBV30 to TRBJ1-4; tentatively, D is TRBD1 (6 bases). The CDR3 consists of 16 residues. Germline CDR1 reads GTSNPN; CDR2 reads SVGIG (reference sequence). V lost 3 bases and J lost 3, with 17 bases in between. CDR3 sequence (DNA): TGTGCCTGGAGGCCTCCCGGGGGGCCAGCTAATGAAAAACTGTTTTTT. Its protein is CAWRPPGGPANEKLFF.

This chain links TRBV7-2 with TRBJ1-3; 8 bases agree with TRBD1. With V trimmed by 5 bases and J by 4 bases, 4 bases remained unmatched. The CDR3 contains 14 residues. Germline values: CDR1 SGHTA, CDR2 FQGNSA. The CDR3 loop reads CASSPTGVGNTIYF. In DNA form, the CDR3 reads TGTGCCAGCAGCCCGACAGGGGTCGGAAACACCATATATTTT.

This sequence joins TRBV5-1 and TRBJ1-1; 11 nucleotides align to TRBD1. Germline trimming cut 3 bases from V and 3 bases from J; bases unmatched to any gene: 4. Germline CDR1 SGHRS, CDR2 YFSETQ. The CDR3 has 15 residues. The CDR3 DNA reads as TGCGCCAGCAGCTCACCGGGACAGGGGGACACTGAAGCTTTCTTT. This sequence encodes CASSSPGQGDTEAFF.

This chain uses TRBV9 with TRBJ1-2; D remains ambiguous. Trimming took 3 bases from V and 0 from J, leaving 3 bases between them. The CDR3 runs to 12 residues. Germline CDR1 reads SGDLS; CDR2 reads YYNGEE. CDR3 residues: CASSATNYGYTF. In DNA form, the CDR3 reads TGTGCCAGCAGCGCAACTAACTATGGCTACACCTTC.

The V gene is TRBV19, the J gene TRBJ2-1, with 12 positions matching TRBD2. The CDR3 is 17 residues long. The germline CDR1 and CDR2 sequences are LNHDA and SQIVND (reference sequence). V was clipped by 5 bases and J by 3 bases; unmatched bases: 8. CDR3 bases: TGTGCCAGTAGTCCCGGGACTAGCGGGTATGGCTACAATGAGCAGTTCTTC. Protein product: CASSPGTSGYGYNEQFF. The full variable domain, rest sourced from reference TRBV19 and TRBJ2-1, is DGGITQSPKYLFRKEGQNVTLSCEQNLNHDAMYWYRQDPGQGLRLIYYSQIVNDFQKGDIAEGYSVSREKKESFPLTVTSAQKNPTAFYLCASSPGTSGYGYNEQFFGPGTRLTVL.

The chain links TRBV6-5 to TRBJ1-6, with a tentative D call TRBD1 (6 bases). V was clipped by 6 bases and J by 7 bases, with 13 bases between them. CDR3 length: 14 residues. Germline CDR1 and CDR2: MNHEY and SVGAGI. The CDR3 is CASRRQAENSPLHF. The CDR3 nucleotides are TGTGCCAGCAGGCGACAGGCGGAAAATTCACCCCTCCACTTT.